The following is a T cell receptor beta chain sequence with its context. Its antigen is not known. This entry comes from a study of T cell responses to AZD1222 COVID-19 vaccine. Study results and caveats: The reported proportion of spike-specific TCRs targeting unmutated variant regions was nearly half. Spike-specific TCR breadth and depth both grew after two AZD1222 doses. Most donors were white British, females outnumbered males, and clonal diversity was possibly underestimated. AZD1222 recipients seropositive at baseline numbered only six or seven.

The repertoire was sequenced with immunoSEQ multiplex PCR; TCRdb's copy has only in-frame clones and lacks some. Among over 60,000 clones listed, 80% were seen once. This CDR3 comprises 13 residues. V lost 8 bases to trimming and J lost 2 bases, with 13 bases between them. Germline loops: CDR1 MNHEY, CDR2 SMNVEV (reference sequence). This sequence was found in an adult who received the AZD1222 COVID-19 vaccine. This chain joins TRBV27 and TRBJ2-7; TRBD1 might be the D (6 bases). The sample here was peripheral blood, taken 28 days after the second AZD1222 dose. CDR3 amino acids: CASARGGPYEQYF. The CDR3 region has the DNA TGTGCCAGCGCTCGAGGGGGTCCCTACGAGCAGTACTTC.